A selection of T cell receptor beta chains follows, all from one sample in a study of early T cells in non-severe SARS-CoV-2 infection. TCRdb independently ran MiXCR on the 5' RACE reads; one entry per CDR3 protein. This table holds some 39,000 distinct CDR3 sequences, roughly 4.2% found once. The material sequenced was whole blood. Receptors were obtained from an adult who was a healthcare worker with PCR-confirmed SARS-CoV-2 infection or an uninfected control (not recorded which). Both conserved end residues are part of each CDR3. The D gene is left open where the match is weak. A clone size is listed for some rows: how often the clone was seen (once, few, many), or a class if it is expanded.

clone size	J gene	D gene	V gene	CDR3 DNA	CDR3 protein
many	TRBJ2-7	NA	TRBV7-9	TGTGCCAGCAGCTTAGTCGACCTGAGACCCTACGAGCAGTACTTC	CASSLVDLRPYEQYF
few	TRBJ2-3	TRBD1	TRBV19	TGTGCCAGTAGTACCTATCCCGGGACAGGCAAAGTGAAGGATACGCAGTATTTT	CASSTYPGTGKVKDTQYF
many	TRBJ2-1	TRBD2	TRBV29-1	TGCAGCGTGACTAGCGGGAGCTACTACAATGAGCAGTTCTTC	CSVTSGSYYNEQFF
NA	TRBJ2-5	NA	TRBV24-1	TGTGCCACCAGTGGAAGGGGGCGGGACGAGACCCAGTACTTC	CATSGRGRDETQYF
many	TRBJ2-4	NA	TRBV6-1	TGTGCCAGCAGCCCGGGGCAGGGGCAAAAAAACATTCAGTACTTC	CASSPGQGQKNIQYF
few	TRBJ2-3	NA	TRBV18	TGTGCCAGCTCACCACCGGTCCTCCAGAGCGCAGATACGCAGTATTTT	CASSPPVLQSADTQYF
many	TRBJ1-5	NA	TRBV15	TGTGCCACCAGCAGAGTTGGGGGAGGTAGGCAGCCCCAGCATTTT	CATSRVGGGRQPQHF
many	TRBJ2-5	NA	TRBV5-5	TGTGCCAGCAGCTTGAATGTGGAGACCCAGTACTTC	CASSLNVETQYF
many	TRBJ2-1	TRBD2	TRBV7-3	TGTGCCAGCAGCCCCGGGGGGGTTAACAATGAGCAGTTCTTC	CASSPGGVNNEQFF
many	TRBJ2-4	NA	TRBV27	TGTGCCAGCAGTCGTACTATACTAGCCAAAAACATTCAGTACTTC	CASSRTILAKNIQYF
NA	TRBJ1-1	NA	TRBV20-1	TGCAGTGCTAGCGGCAGGGTGAACACTGAAGCTTTCTTT	CSASGRVNTEAFF
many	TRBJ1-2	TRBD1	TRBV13	TGTGCCAGCTGGGCAGGGGGCGCGTTTGGCTACACCTTC	CASWAGGAFGYTF
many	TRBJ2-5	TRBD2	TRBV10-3	TGTGCCATCAGTGACCGGGGAGGGGAGACCCAGTACTTC	CAISDRGGETQYF
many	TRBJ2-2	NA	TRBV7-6	TGTGCCAGCAGCAAGAACACCGGGGAGCTGTTTTTT	CASSKNTGELFF
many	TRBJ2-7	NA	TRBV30	TGTGCCTGCACCGATACGTACGAGCAGTACTTC	CACTDTYEQYF
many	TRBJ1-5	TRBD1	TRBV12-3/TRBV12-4	TGTGCCAGCAGGGGACAGGGGTTGGAGCCCCAGCATTTT	CASRGQGLEPQHF
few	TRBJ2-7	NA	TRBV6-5	TGTGCCAGCAGGATGACAGGATACTACGAGCAGTACTTC	CASRMTGYYEQYF
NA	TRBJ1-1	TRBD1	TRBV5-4	TGTGCCAGCAGCTTCAACAGGGGGGCGAGGAACACTGAAGCTTTCTTT	CASSFNRGARNTEAFF
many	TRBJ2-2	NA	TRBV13	TGTGCCAGCAGCCCCACAGGGTTTGTTCTGCATACCGGGGAGCTGTTTTTT	CASSPTGFVLHTGELFF
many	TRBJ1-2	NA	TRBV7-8	TGTGCCAGCAGCTCACCGACGGGCGAGTATGGCTACACCTTC	CASSSPTGEYGYTF
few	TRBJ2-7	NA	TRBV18	TGTGCCAGCTCGGCCAACCACTACGAGCAGTACTTC	CASSANHYEQYF
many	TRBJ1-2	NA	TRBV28	TGTGCCAGCACCTCAATGCCGGGGGGAAACTATGGCTACACCTTC	CASTSMPGGNYGYTF
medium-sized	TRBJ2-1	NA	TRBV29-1	TGCAGCGTTTGGAGGGATGAGCAGTTCTTC	CSVWRDEQFF
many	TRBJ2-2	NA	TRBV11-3	TGTGCCAGCAGGTCGGGTCTTGGAACCGGGGAGCTGTTTTTT	CASRSGLGTGELFF
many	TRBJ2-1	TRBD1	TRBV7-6	TGTGCCAGCAGCTTAGATCTTCGACAGGGCCTTTCCTACAATGAGCAGTTCTTC	CASSLDLRQGLSYNEQFF